This TCR beta chain originates from a study of PD-L1 blockade in urothelial cancer. Repertoires were generated with immunoSEQ multiplex PCR, while TCRdb's copy carries only in-frame clones and drops some. The table lists about 45,000 clones, 82% of them singletons, with about 13% in the top ten. J was trimmed by 4 bases and V by 4 bases; bases with no gene match: 10. Germline CDR1 SGHVS, CDR2 FQNEAQ. The CDR3 covers 15 residues. Stated time point: peripheral blood 6 weeks after treatment start. The V gene is TRBV7-8, the J gene TRBJ2-7; TRBD1 matches at 7 bases. This sequence originates from a man aged 55 to 70 with urothelial cancer. The input for sequencing was PBMCs, taken around atezolizumab (anti-PD-L1) treatment. CDR3 sequence: CASSSVLGQTYEQYF. The CDR3 region has the DNA TGTGCCAGCAGCTCCGTGCTGGGACAGACTTACGAGCAGTACTTC.